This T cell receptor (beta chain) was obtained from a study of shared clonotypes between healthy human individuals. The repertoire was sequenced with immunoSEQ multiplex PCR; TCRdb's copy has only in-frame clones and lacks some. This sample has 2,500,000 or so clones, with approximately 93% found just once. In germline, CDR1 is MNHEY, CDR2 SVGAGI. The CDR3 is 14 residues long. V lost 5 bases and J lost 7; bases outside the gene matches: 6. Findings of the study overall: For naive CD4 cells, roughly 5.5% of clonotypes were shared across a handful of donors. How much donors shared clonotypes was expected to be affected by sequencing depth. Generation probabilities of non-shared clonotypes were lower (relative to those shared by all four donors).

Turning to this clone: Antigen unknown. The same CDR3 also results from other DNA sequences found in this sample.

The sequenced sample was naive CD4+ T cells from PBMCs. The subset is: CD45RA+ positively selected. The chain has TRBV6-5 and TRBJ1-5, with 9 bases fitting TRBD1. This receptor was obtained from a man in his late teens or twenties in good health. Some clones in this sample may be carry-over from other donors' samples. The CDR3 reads CASSRTGGGQPQHF. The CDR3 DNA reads TGTGCCAGCAGTAGAACAGGGGGCGGCCAGCCCCAGCATTTT.